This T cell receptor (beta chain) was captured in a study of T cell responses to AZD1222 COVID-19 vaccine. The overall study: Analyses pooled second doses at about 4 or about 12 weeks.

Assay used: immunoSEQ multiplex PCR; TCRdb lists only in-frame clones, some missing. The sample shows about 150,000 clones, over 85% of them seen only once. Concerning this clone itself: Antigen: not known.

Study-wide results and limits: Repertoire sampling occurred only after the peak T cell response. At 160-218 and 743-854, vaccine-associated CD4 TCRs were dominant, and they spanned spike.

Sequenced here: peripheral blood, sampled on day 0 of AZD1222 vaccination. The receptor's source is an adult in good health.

DNA for the CDR3: TGCAGCGTTGAAGATGCAGGCCCCAATCGGAATGAGCAGTTCTTC. This codes for CSVEDAGPNRNEQFF. The V and J genes are TRBV29-1 and TRBJ2-1; unclear D gene. V lost 0 bases and J lost 7, with 16 bases in between. The CDR3 is made up of 15 amino acids. Germline CDR1 is SQVTM and CDR2 is ANQGSEA.